The subject of this entry is one T cell receptor (beta chain). The protocol was immunoSEQ multiplex PCR, while the TCRdb copy is restricted to in-frame clones and leaves out a portion. The sample includes about 79,000 clones, approximately 90% of them seen just once. The record originates from a study of blood T cell repertoires in COVID-19. Study in general: Samples taken during acute and convalescent COVID-19 were collected in the United States, Italy and Spain.

The CDR3 spans 17 residues. The germline gives CDR1 LNHDA, CDR2 SQIVND (reference sequence). V lost 4 bases and J lost 3; bases outside the gene matches: 9. Sequenced material: peripheral blood. This clonotype was sampled from a man in his 70s with active or convalescent COVID-19. J is TRBJ2-2 and V is TRBV19; TRBD1 matches at 9 bases. CDR3 DNA: TGTGCCAGTAGTAAAACTCCGGGACAGGGATACACCGGGGAGCTGTTTTTT. This encodes CASSKTPGQGYTGELFF.